This is a list of T cell receptor beta chains from one sample in a study of shared clonotypes between healthy human individuals. Libraries were prepared by immunoSEQ multiplex PCR; TCRdb keeps only in-frame clonotypes and omits some of them. This sample has approximately 2,200,000 clones, with approximately 94% found just once. Specimen: naive CD8+ T cells from PBMCs. Receptors originate from a man aged 18 to 30 in good health. Some clones in this sample may be carry-over from other donors' samples. Both conserved end residues are part of each CDR3. The order of the fields is J gene, V gene, clone size, D gene, CDR3 DNA, CDR3 protein. The D gene is left open where the match is weak. Not every row has a clone size; where given, it reads once, few, many or a size class.

TRBJ2-7 TRBV2 NA TRBD2 TGTGCCAGCAGTGAGTCGCTAGCGGGAGACTCCTACGAGCAGTACTTC CASSESLAGDSYEQYF
TRBJ2-7 TRBV9 NA TRBD2 TGTGCCAGCAGTTCTAACACTGGGACTAGCGGAGCCTACGAGCAGTACTTC CASSSNTGTSGAYEQYF
TRBJ1-2 TRBV14 NA TRBD1 TGTGCCAGCAGTTTCAGCCGACTACAGGGGGCGGATGGCTACACCTTC CASSFSRLQGADGYTF
TRBJ1-5 TRBV10-2 NA NA TGCGCCAGCAGTAGGCCTTCGGGGGACGAAGTAAGCAATCAGCCCCAGCATTTT CASSRPSGDEVSNQPQHF
TRBJ2-2 TRBV4-1 NA TRBD1 TGCGCCAGCAGCCAAGCGACAGGGGGTCCCCCGAACACCGGGGAGCTGTTTTTT CASSQATGGPPNTGELFF
TRBJ1-1 TRBV7-9 few TRBD1 TGTGCCAGCAGCCTCGGACAGGTGAACACTGAAGCTTTCTTT CASSLGQVNTEAFF
TRBJ1-5 TRBV27 NA TRBD1 TGTGCCAGCAGTTTATGGCAGGGGGCTGGCCAGCCCCAGCATTTT CASSLWQGAGQPQHF
TRBJ2-1 TRBV19 NA NA TGTGCCAGTAGTTCCCGGGGAGCCTTAAATGAGCAGTTCTTC CASSSRGALNEQFF
TRBJ2-7 TRBV11-2 NA TRBD2 TGTGCCAGCAGCTTTGGCGGGGGGGGCTACGAGCAGTACTTC CASSFGGGGYEQYF
TRBJ2-7 TRBV5-6 once NA TGTGCCAGCAGCTTGTTGGTGCCCCGAGAGGGCGACGAGCAGTACTTC CASSLLVPREGDEQYF
TRBJ2-7 TRBV6-5 once TRBD2 TGTGCCAGCAGCCTAGCGGTTGGGGGGTACGAGCAGTACTTC CASSLAVGGYEQYF
TRBJ1-2 TRBV19 NA NA TGTGCCAGTACCCCCGGGGGGTCCTATGGCTACACCTTC CASTPGGSYGYTF
TRBJ1-4 TRBV2 NA TRBD1 TGTGCCAGCAGTGGTGGCAGGGGGATAGGAGAAAAACTGTTTTTT CASSGGRGIGEKLFF
TRBJ2-1 TRBV9 NA NA TGTGCCAGCAGCGTCGGGGGGCTTAGCTCCTACAATGAGCAGTTCTTC CASSVGGLSSYNEQFF
TRBJ2-4 TRBV21-1 NA NA TGTGCCAGCAGCAAAGCGCTGGGACTAGCGCTAAACTTC CASSKALGLALNF
TRBJ2-7 TRBV27 NA TRBD1 TGTGCCAGCAGTTTACGACAGGGGGCCCCCTACGAGCAGTACTTC CASSLRQGAPYEQYF
TRBJ2-1 TRBV7-8 NA NA TGTGCCAGCAGCTTAGATAGGACAGACTACAATGAGCAGTTCTTC CASSLDRTDYNEQFF
TRBJ2-7 TRBV7-8 NA NA TGTGCCAGCAGTGGGGGGGCAGCTCCCAACGAGCAGTACTTC CASSGGAAPNEQYF
TRBJ2-7 TRBV7-8 NA NA TGTGCCAGCAGCTTAGAGGGCAGGGCCGAGCAGTACTTC CASSLEGRAEQYF
TRBJ2-7 TRBV5-8 NA TRBD1 TGTGCCAGCAGCTATCATCAGGGGGAAGGCGAGCAGTACTTC CASSYHQGEGEQYF
TRBJ2-7 TRBV6-6 NA NA TGTGCGACGTTGCGAGACGCCTACGAGCAGTACTTC CATLRDAYEQYF
TRBJ2-1 TRBV6-1 once TRBD1 TGTGCCAGCAGTGAAAGGGGGCGATCGCTTTACAATGAGCAGTTCTTC CASSERGRSLYNEQFF
TRBJ2-7 TRBV28 NA NA TGTGCCAGCAGGGTCGGGCGGAGCTACGAGCAGTACTTC CASRVGRSYEQYF
TRBJ2-7 TRBV9 once NA TGTGCCAGCAGCGTAGCGTTTGACAGGCACTACGAGCAGTACTTC CASSVAFDRHYEQYF
TRBJ2-4 TRBV14 NA TRBD1 TGTGCCAGCTCCCCAGGGGGCCCGGCCGGTCAGTACTTC CASSPGGPAGQYF
TRBJ1-2 TRBV9 NA NA TGTGCCAGCAGCGCCGTCCCGAACGGCTACACCTTC CASSAVPNGYTF
TRBJ2-1 TRBV9 NA NA TGTGCCAGCAGCGTAGTTAAGGACCCGGGTATTGGTAACAATGAGCAGTTCTTC CASSVVKDPGIGNNEQFF
TRBJ2-2 TRBV19 NA NA TGTGCCAGTAGTTGGACAGGGGAGCTGTTTTTT CASSWTGELFF
TRBJ2-1 TRBV4-3 NA NA TGCGCCAGCAGCAAAAGCAATGAGCAGTTCTTC CASSKSNEQFF
TRBJ2-5 TRBV28 NA NA TGTGCCAGCAGACTCGGGCGGGTACAAGAGACCCAGTACTTC CASRLGRVQETQYF
TRBJ2-1 TRBV27 NA NA TGTGCCAGCAGATGCTACAGGGAAGAGCAGGTTTGTGAGCAGTTCTTC CASRCYREEQVCEQFF
TRBJ1-2 TRBV27 few TRBD1 TGTGCCAGCAGTCCACAAACAGGGGGCGTAGATGGCTACACCTTC CASSPQTGGVDGYTF
TRBJ1-2 TRBV14 NA NA TGTGCCAGCAGCCTCACAGAGGGGGGCTACACCTTC CASSLTEGGYTF
TRBJ2-7 TRBV27 NA TRBD1 TGTGCCAGCAGTTGGACAGGGGCCTACGAGCAGTACTTC CASSWTGAYEQYF
TRBJ2-1 TRBV4-1 NA TRBD2 TGCGCCACCTCTTGGGGCACTAGCGGGGCGGGTGAGCAGTTCTTC CATSWGTSGAGEQFF
TRBJ1-1 TRBV9 NA NA TGTGCCAGCAGCGTAGAAGGGGACGGTGAAGCTTTCTTT CASSVEGDGEAFF
TRBJ1-1 TRBV5-8 NA NA TGTGCCAGCAGCCTGGACGGGATGAACACTGAAGCTTTCTTT CASSLDGMNTEAFF
TRBJ1-5 TRBV27 few NA TGTGCCAGCAGTTTTGGGGGGGCTGGTCAGCCCCAGCATTTT CASSFGGAGQPQHF
TRBJ2-7 TRBV7-8 NA TRBD1 TGTGCCAGCAGCCGGACAGGTAGCTCCTACGAGCAGTACTTC CASSRTGSSYEQYF
TRBJ1-5 TRBV27 NA NA TGTGCCAGCAGTTTCCTCGCCGACAGAAATCAGCCCCAGCATTTT CASSFLADRNQPQHF
TRBJ1-4 TRBV27 NA NA TGTGCCAGCAGGGGGCCGGAAGAAAAACTGTTTTTT CASRGPEEKLFF
TRBJ2-1 TRBV9 NA TRBD2 TGTGCCAGCAGCCTGAGGCCGGGAGGGAGCTACAATGAGCAGTTCTTC CASSLRPGGSYNEQFF
TRBJ2-1 TRBV5-5 NA NA TGTGCCAGCAGGGAGTGGTCTAATGAGCAGTTCTTC CASREWSNEQFF
TRBJ1-2 TRBV27 few NA TGTGCCAGCAGTTTATCGCCGCAGGCATATGGCTACACCTTC CASSLSPQAYGYTF
TRBJ2-1 TRBV15 NA NA TGTGCCACCCAGGAAGGGGGGAACAATGAGCAGTTCTTC CATQEGGNNEQFF
TRBJ1-2 TRBV5-1 once TRBD1 TGCGCCAGCAGAGAGGACAGGGGGAACGGCGGCTACACCTTC CASREDRGNGGYTF
TRBJ1-2 TRBV23-1 NA NA TGCGCCAGCGTCTCCGCCCCGGGTTATGGCTACACCTTC CASVSAPGYGYTF
TRBJ2-6 TRBV7-6 NA NA TGTGCCAGCAGCTTAGCTTTCTCTGGGGCCAACGTCCTGACTTTC CASSLAFSGANVLTF
TRBJ2-5 TRBV11-2 NA NA TGTGCCAGCAGCCCGCGCTCGGGGAAGAAAATCAAAGAGACCCAGTACTTC CASSPRSGKKIKETQYF
TRBJ1-2 TRBV14 NA NA TGTGCCAGCAGCCAAGTGTTGGACTATGGCTACACCTTC CASSQVLDYGYTF
TRBJ1-1 TRBV7-2 NA TRBD1 TGTGCCAGCAGCTCGTCCGGGACAGGGGGCCCTGAAGCTTTCTTT CASSSSGTGGPEAFF
TRBJ2-3 TRBV27 NA NA TGTGCCAGCAGTTTACGGACCCGGGAGGGGGCAACAGATACGCAGTATTTT CASSLRTREGATDTQYF
TRBJ2-3 TRBV5-4 NA NA TGTGCCAGCAGCTGGGTCCCCGGGGATACGCAGTATTTT CASSWVPGDTQYF
TRBJ2-7 TRBV5-1 NA TRBD1 TGCGCCAGCAGCCACAAGGGACAGACCGACTACGAGCAGTACTTC CASSHKGQTDYEQYF
TRBJ1-5 TRBV10-3 NA NA TGTGCCACCCGGCCGGAGGGGAGCAATCAGCCCCAGCATTTT CATRPEGSNQPQHF